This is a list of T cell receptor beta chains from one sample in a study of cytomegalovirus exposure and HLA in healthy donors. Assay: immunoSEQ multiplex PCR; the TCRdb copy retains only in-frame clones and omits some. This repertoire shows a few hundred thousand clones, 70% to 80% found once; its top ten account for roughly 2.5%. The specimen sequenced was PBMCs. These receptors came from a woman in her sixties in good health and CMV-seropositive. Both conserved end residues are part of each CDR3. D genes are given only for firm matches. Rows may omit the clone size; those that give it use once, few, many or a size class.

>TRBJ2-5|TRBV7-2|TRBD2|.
TGTGCCAGCAGCCAGACTAGCGGGGGGCCAGAGACCCAGTACTTC
CASSQTSGGPETQYF
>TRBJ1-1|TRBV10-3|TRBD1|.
TGTGCCATCAGTCCTTCGGGACAGGGAATCGCTGAAGCTTTCTTT
CAISPSGQGIAEAFF
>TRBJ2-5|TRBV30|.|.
TGTGCCTGGAACCAGGGCACAGAGACCCAGTACTTC
CAWNQGTETQYF
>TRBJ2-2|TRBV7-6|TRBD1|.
TGTGCCAGCAGCTTATTGCAGGGGGCGGGTCCCGGGGAGCTGTTTTTT
CASSLLQGAGPGELFF
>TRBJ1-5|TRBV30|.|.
TGTGCCTGGAGTGCGGGGGGCCCAACCCAGCATTTT
CAWSAGGPTQHF
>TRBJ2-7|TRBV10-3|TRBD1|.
TGTGCCACCGGGACAGGGCGCTACGAGCAGTACTTC
CATGTGRYEQYF
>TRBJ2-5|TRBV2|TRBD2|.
TGTGCCAGCAGCGCCGGGACTAGCGCCTCAGAGACCCAGTACTTC
CASSAGTSASETQYF
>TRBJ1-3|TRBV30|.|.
TGTGCCTGGAGGGGTGGGGGGGCTGGAAACACCATATATTTT
CAWRGGGAGNTIYF
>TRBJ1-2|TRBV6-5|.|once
TGTGCCAGCAGTGTTCGCGAGGCCTATGGCTACACCTTC
CASSVREAYGYTF
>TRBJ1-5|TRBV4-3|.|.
TGCGCCAGCAGCCGGTCCTATAGCAATCAGCCCCAGCATTTT
CASSRSYSNQPQHF
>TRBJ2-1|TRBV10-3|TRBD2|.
TGTGCCATCAGTGCTAGGAGCGGGAGGGCCGGAGATGAGCAGTTCTTC
CAISARSGRAGDEQFF
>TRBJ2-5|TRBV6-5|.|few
TGTGCCAGCAGTCCCGGCCAGGGCGTAGAGACCCAGTACTTC
CASSPGQGVETQYF
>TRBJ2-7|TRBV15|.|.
TGTGCCACCAGCAGGGGGTTCGGGACATGGGAGCAGTACTTC
CATSRGFGTWEQYF
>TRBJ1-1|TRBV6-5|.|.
TGTGCCAGCTCCCCGTTCCAGGGGACTGAAGCTTTCTTT
CASSPFQGTEAFF
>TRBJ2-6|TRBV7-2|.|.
TGTGCCAGCAGGTCGCCGGTCGGGGCCAACGTCCTGACTTTC
CASRSPVGANVLTF
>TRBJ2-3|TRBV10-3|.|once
TGTGCCCTCGCCTGGGGGGTTGGGGCAGATACGCAGTATTTT
CALAWGVGADTQYF
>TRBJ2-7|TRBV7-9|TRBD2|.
TGTGCCAGCAGCGGTCTACCGGGACTAGCGGGAGTGGGCGAGCAGTACTTC
CASSGLPGLAGVGEQYF
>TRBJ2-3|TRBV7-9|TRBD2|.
TGTGCCAGCAGCCTTGGACTAGCGGGGAGCACAGATACGCAGTATTTT
CASSLGLAGSTDTQYF
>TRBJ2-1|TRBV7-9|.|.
TGTGCCAGCAGCTTTTTCTCGGGCAATGAGCAGTTCTTC
CASSFFSGNEQFF
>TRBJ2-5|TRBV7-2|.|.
TGTGCCAGCCGGGGGGCTAGTCGTCAAGAGACCCAGTACTTC
CASRGASRQETQYF
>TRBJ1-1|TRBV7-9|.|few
TGTGCCAGCAGCTTGCAGGGAGGGACTGAAGCTTTCTTT
CASSLQGGTEAFF
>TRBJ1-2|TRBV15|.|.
TGTGCCACCAGCAGAGACAGGGTGGCTGGCTACACCTTC
CATSRDRVAGYTF
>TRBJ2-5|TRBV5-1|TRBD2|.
TGCGCCAGCAGCTTGGGCGGGAGGGCAGAAGAGACCCAGTACTTC
CASSLGGRAEETQYF
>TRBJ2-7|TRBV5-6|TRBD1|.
TGTGCCAGCAGCCGGGGACAGAGCTCCTACGAGCAGTACTTC
CASSRGQSSYEQYF
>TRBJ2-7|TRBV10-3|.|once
TGTGCCATCAGCGAGACAGGACCCCCCACCTACGAGCAGTACTTC
CAISETGPPTYEQYF
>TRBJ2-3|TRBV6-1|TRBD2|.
TGTGCCAGCAGTGCCATAGCGGGAGGGGGAGATACGCAGTATTTT
CASSAIAGGGDTQYF
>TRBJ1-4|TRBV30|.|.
TGTGCCATGACAGGTTTAAATGAAAAACTGTTTTTT
CAMTGLNEKLFF
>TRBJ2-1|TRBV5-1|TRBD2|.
TGCGCCAGCAGCTGGACTAGCGGGGGGGCAAATGAGCAGTTCTTC
CASSWTSGGANEQFF
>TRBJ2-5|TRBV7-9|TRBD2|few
TGTGCCAGCAGGACGCTAGCGGGAGAGGAGACCCAGTACTTC
CASRTLAGEETQYF